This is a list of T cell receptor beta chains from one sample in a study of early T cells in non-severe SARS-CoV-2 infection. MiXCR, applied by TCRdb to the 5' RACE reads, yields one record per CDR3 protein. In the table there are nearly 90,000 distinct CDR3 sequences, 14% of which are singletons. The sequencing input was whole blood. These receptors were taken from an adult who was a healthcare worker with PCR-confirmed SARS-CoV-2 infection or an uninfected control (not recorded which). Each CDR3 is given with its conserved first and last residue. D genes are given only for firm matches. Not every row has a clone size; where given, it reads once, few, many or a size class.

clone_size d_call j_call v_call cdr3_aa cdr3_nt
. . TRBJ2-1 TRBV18 CASSPPVVSNEQFF TGTGCCAGCTCACCACCGGTGGTTAGCAATGAGCAGTTCTTC
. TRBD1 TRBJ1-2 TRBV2 CASTEAGGYGYTF TGTGCCAGCACAGAAGCAGGGGGCTATGGCTACACCTTC
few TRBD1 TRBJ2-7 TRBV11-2 CASSLNIQGRGREQYF TGTGCCAGCAGCTTAAACATTCAAGGCAGGGGGCGCGAGCAGTACTTC
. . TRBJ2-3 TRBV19 CASKGENTDTQYF TGTGCCAGTAAAGGGGAGAACACAGATACGCAGTATTTT
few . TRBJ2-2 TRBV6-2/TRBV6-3 CASSWGSSYTGELFF TGTGCCAGCAGCTGGGGGTCGTCCTACACCGGGGAGCTGTTTTTT
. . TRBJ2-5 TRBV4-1 CASSHPGETQYF TGCGCCAGCAGCCACCCAGGAGAGACCCAGTACTTC
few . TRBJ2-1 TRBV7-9 CASSPLLGASNNEQFF TGTGCCAGCAGCCCTTTACTAGGCGCGTCCAACAATGAGCAGTTCTTC
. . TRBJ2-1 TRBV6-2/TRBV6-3 CASSTVDYTYNEQFF TGTGCCAGCAGTACCGTGGACTACACCTACAATGAGCAGTTCTTC
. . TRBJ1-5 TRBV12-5 CASGLVQGQPQHF TGTGCTAGTGGTTTGGTACAGGGACAGCCCCAGCATTTT
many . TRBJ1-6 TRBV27 CASSVTVTYNSPLHF TGTGCCAGCAGTGTGACAGTAACCTATAATTCACCCCTCCACTTT
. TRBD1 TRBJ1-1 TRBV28 CASSLARGLSEAFF TGTGCCAGCAGTTTAGCCAGGGGGCTTTCTGAAGCTTTCTTT
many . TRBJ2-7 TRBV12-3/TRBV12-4 CASSFGGEQYF TGTGCCAGCAGTTTCGGGGGCGAGCAGTACTTC
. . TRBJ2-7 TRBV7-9 CASSQPGTYEQYF TGTGCCAGCAGCCAACCAGGGACTTACGAGCAGTACTTC
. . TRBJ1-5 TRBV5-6 CASSSFAGELQPQHF TGTGCCAGCAGCTCATTTGCGGGAGAGCTTCAGCCCCAGCATTTT
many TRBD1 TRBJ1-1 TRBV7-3 CASSSTGSVTEAFF TGTGCCAGCAGCTCGACAGGGAGTGTTACTGAAGCTTTCTTT
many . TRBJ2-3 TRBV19 CASSVAQGTDTQYF TGTGCCAGTAGTGTAGCGCAGGGTACAGATACGCAGTATTTT
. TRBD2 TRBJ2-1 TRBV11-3 CASSLGGSGSSHEQFF TGTGCCAGCAGCTTAGGCGGTAGCGGGAGTTCGCATGAGCAGTTCTTC
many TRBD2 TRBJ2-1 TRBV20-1 CSARDRSGSITYNEQFF TGCAGTGCTAGAGATCGAAGCGGGAGTATCACCTACAATGAGCAGTTCTTC
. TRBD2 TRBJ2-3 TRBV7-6 CASSPGASGRIVDTQYF TGTGCCAGCAGCCCTGGGGCAAGCGGGAGGATTGTAGATACGCAGTATTTT
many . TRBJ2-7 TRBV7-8 CASSLAGIREQYF TGTGCCAGCAGCTTAGCCGGGATACGCGAGCAGTACTTC
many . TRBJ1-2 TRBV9 CASWDRVRYGYTF TGTGCCAGCTGGGACCGCGTGAGATATGGCTACACCTTC
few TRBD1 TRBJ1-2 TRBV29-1 CSVEGTGGIGYTF TGCAGCGTTGAAGGGACAGGGGGCATCGGCTACACCTTC
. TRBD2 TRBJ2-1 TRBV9 CASSVAAGVFNEQFF TGTGCCAGCAGCGTAGCAGCGGGAGTGTTCAATGAGCAGTTCTTC
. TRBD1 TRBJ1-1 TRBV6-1 CASTFAGTGILNTEAFF TGTGCCAGCACTTTCGCCGGGACAGGGATATTGAACACTGAAGCTTTCTTT
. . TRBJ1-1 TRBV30 CAWSSSEYSEAFF TGTGCCTGGAGTAGTTCGGAATATTCTGAAGCTTTCTTT
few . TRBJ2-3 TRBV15 CATSKGASTDTQYF TGTGCCACCAGCAAGGGCGCTTCCACAGATACGCAGTATTTT
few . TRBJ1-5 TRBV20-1 CSARREANLYNQPQHF TGCAGTGCTCGCAGGGAGGCGAATCTCTACAATCAGCCCCAGCATTTT
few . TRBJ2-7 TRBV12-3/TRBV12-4 CASTRDSLTYEQYF TGTGCCAGCACCCGGGACTCACTAACCTACGAGCAGTACTTC
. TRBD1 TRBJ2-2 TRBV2 CARGQGPELFF TGTGCCAGAGGACAGGGTCCGGAGCTGTTTTTT